The entry below gives a single T cell receptor beta chain sequence along with its context. Its matching antigen is unknown. Each donor was healthy, and each was a bone marrow donor. Primers for the PCR totalled 60 Vbeta and 13 Jbeta. Repertoires were generated with immunoSEQ multiplex PCR, while TCRdb's copy carries only in-frame clones and drops some. The table records about 140,000 clones, 76% of them present only once. These data are taken from a study of cytomegalovirus exposure and HLA in healthy donors. Study at large: Unique TCR beta sequences numbering about 100 million came from around 180 million T cells in an earlier analysis.

Study-level results: In an earlier analysis, in several hundred donors, most V segments appeared productive either ~87% or ~30% of the time. There were 150 or so TCR beta chains listed as cytomegalovirus-associated.

CDR3 size: 14 residues. CDR1 is SEHNR, CDR2 FQNEAQ, per germline (reference sequence). After removal of 4 bases from V and 6 bases from J, the junction contained 7 bases not matched to a gene. This receptor was taken from a man aged 18-30 years in good health and CMV-seronegative. This rearrangement joins TRBV7-9 to TRBJ1-2; TRBD1 matches 8 bases. Sequencing was performed on PBMCs. The CDR3 DNA sequence: TGTGCCAGCAGCTCATGGACAGGGTCTAATGGCTACACCTTC. Translation gives CASSSWTGSNGYTF.